One and the same sample provided the 17 T cell receptor beta chains below, sequenced in a study of blood T cell repertoires in COVID-19. Profiling relied on immunoSEQ multiplex PCR, and the TCRdb table lists in-frame clones only, not all of them. The data show about 230,000 clones, more than 65% seen once. Material for sequencing was peripheral blood. Receptors were obtained from a man aged 50 to 60 with active or convalescent COVID-19.

CDR3 residues: CASSLAGVDTEAFF. The CDR3 bases are TGCGCCAGCAGCTTGGCGGGGGTTGACACTGAAGCTTTCTTT. V gene TRBV5-1 combines with J gene TRBJ1-1; D is possibly TRBD1 (5 bases). This CDR3 region has 14 residues. The V gene's germline CDR1 is SGHRS and CDR2 YFSETQ. Trimming removed 0 bases at V and 3 bases at J, with 9 bases between.

The chain joins TRBV11-2 to TRBJ2-2; no reliable D call. From germline, CDR1 is SGHAT and CDR2 FQNNGV. The CDR3 spans 14 residues. V shed 8 bases and J shed 4 bases, with 14 bases lying between them. The CDR3 DNA is TGTGCCAGCGTGACAATCCAGGCCACCGGGGAGCTGTTTTTT. It is translated as CASVTIQATGELFF.

The chain links TRBV2 to TRBJ2-7, with 10 bases fitting TRBD1. V dropped 8 bases and J dropped 4; count of bases not matched to a gene: 8. This CDR3 has 14 residues. Germline values: CDR1 SNHLY, CDR2 FYNNEI. The CDR3 here is CASEQGQGRYEQYF. CDR3 sequence (DNA): TGTGCCAGCGAACAGGGACAGGGGCGGTACGAGCAGTACTTC.

The sample holds a few counts of this clone. The CDR3, as DNA: TGCGCCAGCAGCCAAGATACGGACAGTGCGAACACCGGGGAGCTGTTTTTT. Translation gives CASSQDTDSANTGELFF. The V gene is TRBV4-1, the J gene TRBJ2-2, with D maybe TRBD1 (6 bases). Germline V CDR1 and CDR2: MGHRA, YSYEKL. The CDR3 totals 17 residues. Deletions cut 0 bases from V and 0 bases from J, with 11 bases between.

Only one count was recorded for this clone. This chain joins TRBV20-1 and TRBJ2-1, with 10 bases identical to TRBD2. The trim removed 3 bases at V and 8 bases at J, leaving 10 bases unmatched. The CDR3 spans 15 residues. Germline values: CDR1 DFQATT, CDR2 SNEGSKA (reference sequence). CDR3 region: CSASWSGGALYEQFF. The CDR3 bases are TGCAGTGCTAGTTGGAGCGGGGGGGCCTTGTATGAGCAGTTCTTC.

This clone was seen a single time. This chain uses TRBV4-3 with TRBJ1-4; the D gene is possibly TRBD1 (6 bases). Per germline, CDR1 LGHNA and CDR2 YSLEER. V lost 0 bases, J lost 4 bases, and 12 bases lay in between. This CDR3 contains 16 residues. CDR3 nucleotide sequence: TGCGCCAGCAGCCAAGATTGGGGGGGCAATAATGAAAAACTGTTTTTT. This encodes CASSQDWGGNNEKLFF.

This chain joins TRBV5-1 and TRBJ1-4; D not certain. V gave up 4 bases and J gave up 7 bases, with 11 bases separating them. The CDR3 extends over 13 amino acids. Germline-derived CDR1 and CDR2 are SGHRS and YFSETQ. Here the CDR3 DNA reads TGCGCCAGCAGCCCACTTGGTACTGAAAAACTGTTTTTT. Protein sequence: CASSPLGTEKLFF. The full variable domain, with the rest looked up from reference TRBV5-1 and TRBJ1-4, is KAGVTQTPRYLIKTRGQQVTLSCSPISGHRSVSWYQQTPGQGLQFLFEYFSETQRNKGNFPGRFSGRQFSNSRSEMNVSTLELGDSALYLCASSPLGTEKLFFGSGTQLSVL.

This rearrangement joins TRBV5-1 to TRBJ2-7, with D possibly TRBD2 on 5 matching bases. Trimming left V 0 bases short and J 0 bases short, with 7 bases between. The CDR3 totals 14 residues. From germline, CDR1 is SGHRS and CDR2 YFSETQ. This CDR3 reads CASSLGGDSYEQYF. The CDR3 region has the DNA TGCGCCAGCAGCTTGGGGGGAGACTCCTACGAGCAGTACTTC.

Worth noting for this clone: The same CDR3 is also encoded by other DNA sequences in this sample. The gene calls are TRBV30 and TRBJ1-2; maybe TRBD1 (6 bases). CDR3 length: 13 residues. V was cut by 0 bases and J by 4 bases, with 9 bases left in between. CDR1 and CDR2 from the germline V gene are GTSNPN and SVGIG (reference sequence). The CDR3 DNA is TGTGCCTGGAGTGTAGGGGGAGCCTATGGCTACACCTTC. This encodes CAWSVGGAYGYTF.

On this clone: One end of the junction is discordant with germline, which a read error may explain. The chain recombines TRBV3-1 (or the pseudogene TRBV3-2) with TRBJ1-2, with TRBD1 as a possible D gene (5 bases). The CDR3 is made up of 10 amino acids. Germline CDR1 LGHDT, CDR2 YNNKEL (reference sequence). CDR3 bases: TGTGCCAGCAGCCCAGGGACTCGGCCCTTC. It codes for CASSPGTRPF.

The table lists this clone with a few counts. This chain connects TRBV16 to TRBJ1-2; TRBD1 agrees at 7 bases. Germline values: CDR1 KGHSY, CDR2 FQNENV. CDR3 size: 13 residues. With 4 bases clipped from V and 6 bases from J, the junction kept 5 bases outside the gene matches. The CDR3: CASSLRGNHGYTF. The CDR3 DNA reads TGTGCCAGCAGCCTCAGGGGGAATCATGGCTACACCTTC.

The gene calls are TRBV28 and TRBJ1-5, with TRBD1 matching over 10 bases. The CDR3 loop spans 14 amino acids. The germline CDR1 and CDR2 sequences are MDHEN and SYDVKM. With 7 bases clipped from V and 6 bases from J, the junction kept 6 bases outside the gene matches. The CDR3 DNA reads as TGTGCCAGCATATCGGGACAGGGGTCTCAGCCCCAGCATTTT. This encodes CASISGQGSQPQHF.

V usage is TRBV5-6 and J usage is TRBJ2-2; D possibly corresponds to TRBD1 (6 bases). Germline V gene sequence: CDR1 SGHDT, CDR2 YYEEEE. This CDR3 is built from 15 residues. Trimming shortened V by 3 bases and J by 1 base, and 10 bases separated the two germline ends. The CDR3 here is CASSSGTLNTGELFF. Here the CDR3 DNA reads TGTGCCAGCAGCTCCGGGACACTGAACACCGGGGAGCTGTTTTTT.

This clone is medium-sized within its sample. This chain uses TRBV3-1 (or the pseudogene TRBV3-2) with TRBJ1-2; 10 bases agree with TRBD1. The CDR3 runs 18 residues. Germline CDR1 and CDR2: LGHDT and YNNKEL (reference sequence). V lost 4 bases and J lost 0; bases outside the gene matches: 11. In nucleotides, the CDR3 is TGTGCCAGCAGCCTCCCAGGGACAGGGGCCTTAACTAACTATGGCTACACCTTC. Encoded protein: CASSLPGTGALTNYGYTF.

V is TRBV7-6 and J is TRBJ2-3; the match to TRBD2 covers 7 bases. The CDR3 covers 16 residues. The germline gives CDR1 SGHVS, CDR2 FNYEAQ. The junction had 11 bases not matched to a gene; V was cut back by 2 bases and J by 6 bases. CDR3 residues: CASSLLTGTTHDTQYF. The CDR3 DNA is TGTGCCAGCAGCTTATTAACCGGGACTACACATGATACGCAGTATTTT.

V usage is TRBV3-1 (or the pseudogene TRBV3-2) and J usage is TRBJ1-2, with TRBD1 identical over 7 bases. The CDR3 has 15 residues. The ends lost 2 bases at V and 8 bases at J; junction bases unmatched: 11. Per the germline V gene, CDR1 is LGHDT and CDR2 is YNNKEL (reference sequence). In DNA form, the CDR3 reads TGTGCCAGCAGCCAAAGGGTGACAGGGCGGTCCGGCTACACCTTC. It codes for CASSQRVTGRSGYTF.

The rearrangement joins TRBV2 to TRBJ2-3, with TRBD1 as a possible D gene (5 bases). Germline CDR1 reads SNHLY; CDR2 reads FYNNEI. With 2 bases removed from V and 2 bases from J, the gap between germline ends came to 8 bases. This CDR3 comprises 14 residues. DNA of the CDR3: TGTGCCAGCAGTGAACAGGGAAACACAGATACGCAGTATTTT. This codes for CASSEQGNTDTQYF.